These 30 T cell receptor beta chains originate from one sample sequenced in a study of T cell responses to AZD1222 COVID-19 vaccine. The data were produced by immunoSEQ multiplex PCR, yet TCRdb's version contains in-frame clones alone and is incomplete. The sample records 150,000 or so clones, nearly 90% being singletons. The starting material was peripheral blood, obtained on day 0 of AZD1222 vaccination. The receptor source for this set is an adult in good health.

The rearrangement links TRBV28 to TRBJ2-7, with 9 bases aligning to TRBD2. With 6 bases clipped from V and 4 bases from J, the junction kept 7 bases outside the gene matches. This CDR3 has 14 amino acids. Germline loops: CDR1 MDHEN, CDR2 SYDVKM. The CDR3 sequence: CASRSLAGQYEQYF. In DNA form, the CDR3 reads TGTGCCAGCAGATCACTAGCGGGTCAATACGAGCAGTACTTC.

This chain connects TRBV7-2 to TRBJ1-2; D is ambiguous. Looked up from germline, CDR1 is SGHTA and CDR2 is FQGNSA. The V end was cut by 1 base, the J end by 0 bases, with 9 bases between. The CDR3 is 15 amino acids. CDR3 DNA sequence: TGTGCCAGCAGCTTAGGTGCGGATCCTAACTATGGCTACACCTTC. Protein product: CASSLGADPNYGYTF. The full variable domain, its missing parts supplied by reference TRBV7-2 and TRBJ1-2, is GAGVSQSPSNKVTEKGKDVELRCDPISGHTALYWYRQSLGQGLEFLIYFQGNSAPDKSGLPSDRFSAERTGGSVSTLTIQRTQQEDSAVYLCASSLGADPNYGYTFGSGTRLTVV.

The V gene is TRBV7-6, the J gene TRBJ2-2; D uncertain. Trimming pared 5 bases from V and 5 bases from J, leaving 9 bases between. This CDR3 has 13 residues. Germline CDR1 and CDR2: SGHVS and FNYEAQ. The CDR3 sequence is CASSTRSTGELFF. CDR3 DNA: TGTGCCAGCAGCACCCGTTCAACCGGGGAGCTGTTTTTT.

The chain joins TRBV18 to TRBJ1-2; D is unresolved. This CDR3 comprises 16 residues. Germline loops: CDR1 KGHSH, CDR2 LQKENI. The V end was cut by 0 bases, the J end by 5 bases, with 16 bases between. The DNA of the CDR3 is TGTGCCAGCTCACCACCGTCCGAGGGATTGGGGTATGGCTACACCTTC. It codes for CASSPPSEGLGYGYTF.

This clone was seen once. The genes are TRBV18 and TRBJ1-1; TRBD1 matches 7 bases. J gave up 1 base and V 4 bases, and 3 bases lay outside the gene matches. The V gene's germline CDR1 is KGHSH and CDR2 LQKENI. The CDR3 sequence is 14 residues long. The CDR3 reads CASSQDRRNTEAFF. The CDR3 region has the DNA TGTGCCAGCTCACAGGACAGGCGGAACACTGAAGCTTTCTTT.

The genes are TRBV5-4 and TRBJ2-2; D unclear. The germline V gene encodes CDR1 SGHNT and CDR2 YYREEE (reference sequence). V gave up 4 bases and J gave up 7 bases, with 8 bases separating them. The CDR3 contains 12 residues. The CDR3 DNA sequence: TGTGCCAGCAGCCCGCCGGGCGGGGAGCTGTTTTTT. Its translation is CASSPPGGELFF.

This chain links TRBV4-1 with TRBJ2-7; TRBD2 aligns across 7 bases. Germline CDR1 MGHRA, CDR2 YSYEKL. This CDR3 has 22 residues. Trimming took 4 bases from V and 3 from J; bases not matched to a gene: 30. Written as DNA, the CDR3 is TGCGCCAGCAGCCGCCACCCAGACAGACAGTACTTTCCGGGGGGTTCGTTCTACGAGCAGTACTTC. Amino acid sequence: CASSRHPDRQYFPGGSFYEQYF.

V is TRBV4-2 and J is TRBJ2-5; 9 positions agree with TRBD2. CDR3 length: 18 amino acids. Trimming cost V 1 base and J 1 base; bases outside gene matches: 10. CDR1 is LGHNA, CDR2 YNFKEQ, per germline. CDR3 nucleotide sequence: TGTGCCAGCAGCCAAGTGTTTGGGGGTAGCGGGGGCCAAGAGACCCAGTACTTC. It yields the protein CASSQVFGGSGGQETQYF.

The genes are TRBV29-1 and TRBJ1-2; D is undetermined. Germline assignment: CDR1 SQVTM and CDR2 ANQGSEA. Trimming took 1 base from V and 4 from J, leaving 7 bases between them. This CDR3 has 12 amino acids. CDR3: CSVEVQVYGYTF. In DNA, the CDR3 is TGCAGCGTTGAAGTTCAGGTCTATGGCTACACCTTC.

The CDR3 sequence: CASSYWAGAAEAFF. The CDR3 DNA sequence: TGTGCCAGCAGCTACTGGGCAGGGGCGGCTGAAGCTTTCTTT. The chain links TRBV5-5 to TRBJ1-1; tentatively, D is TRBD1 (6 bases). The CDR3 consists of 14 residues. The germline CDR1 and CDR2 sequences are SGHKS and YYEKEE (reference sequence). Trimming removed 3 bases at V and 6 bases at J, with 15 bases between.

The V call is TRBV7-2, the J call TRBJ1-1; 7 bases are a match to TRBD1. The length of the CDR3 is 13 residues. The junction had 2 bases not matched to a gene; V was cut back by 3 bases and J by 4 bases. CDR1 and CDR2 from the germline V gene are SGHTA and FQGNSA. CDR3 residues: CASSFTGATEAFF. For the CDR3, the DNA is TGTGCCAGCAGCTTCACAGGGGCCACTGAAGCTTTCTTT.

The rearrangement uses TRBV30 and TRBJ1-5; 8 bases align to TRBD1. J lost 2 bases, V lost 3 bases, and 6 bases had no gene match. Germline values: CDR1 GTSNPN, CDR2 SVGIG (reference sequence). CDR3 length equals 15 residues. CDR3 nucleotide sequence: TGTGCCTGGAGCCCCGACAGGGGAGGCAATCAGCCCCAGCATTTT. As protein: CAWSPDRGGNQPQHF.

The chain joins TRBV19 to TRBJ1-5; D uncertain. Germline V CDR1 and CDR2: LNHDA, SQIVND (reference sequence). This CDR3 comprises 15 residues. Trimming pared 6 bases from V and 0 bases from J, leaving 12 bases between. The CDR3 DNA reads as TGTGCCAGTAGGGTAGACGGATATAGCAATCAGCCCCAGCATTTT. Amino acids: CASRVDGYSNQPQHF.

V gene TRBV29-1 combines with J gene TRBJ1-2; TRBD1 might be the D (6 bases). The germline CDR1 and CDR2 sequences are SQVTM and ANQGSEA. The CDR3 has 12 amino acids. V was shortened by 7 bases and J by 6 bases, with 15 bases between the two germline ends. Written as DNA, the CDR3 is TGCAGCGCCGGCGGGGGGCAGGATGGCTACACCTTC. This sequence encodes CSAGGGQDGYTF.

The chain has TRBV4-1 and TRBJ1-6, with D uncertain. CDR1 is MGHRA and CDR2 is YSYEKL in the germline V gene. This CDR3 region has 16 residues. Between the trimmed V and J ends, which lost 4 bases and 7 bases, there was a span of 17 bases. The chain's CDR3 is CASSPISLLPNSPLHF. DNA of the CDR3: TGCGCCAGCAGCCCTATTTCCCTGCTACCCAATTCACCCCTCCACTTT.

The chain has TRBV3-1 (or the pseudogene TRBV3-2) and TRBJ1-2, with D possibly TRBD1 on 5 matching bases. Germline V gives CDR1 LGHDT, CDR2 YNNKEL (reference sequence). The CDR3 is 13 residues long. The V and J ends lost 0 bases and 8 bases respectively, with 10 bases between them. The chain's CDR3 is CASSQERGSGYTF. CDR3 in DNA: TGTGCCAGCAGCCAAGAAAGGGGTTCGGGCTACACCTTC.

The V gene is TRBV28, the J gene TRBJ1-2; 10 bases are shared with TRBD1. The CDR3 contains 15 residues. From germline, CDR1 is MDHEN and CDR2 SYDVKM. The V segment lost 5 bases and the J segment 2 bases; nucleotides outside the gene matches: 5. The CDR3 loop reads CASSLGQGENYGYTF. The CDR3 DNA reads TGTGCCAGCAGTCTAGGACAGGGGGAGAACTATGGCTACACCTTC.

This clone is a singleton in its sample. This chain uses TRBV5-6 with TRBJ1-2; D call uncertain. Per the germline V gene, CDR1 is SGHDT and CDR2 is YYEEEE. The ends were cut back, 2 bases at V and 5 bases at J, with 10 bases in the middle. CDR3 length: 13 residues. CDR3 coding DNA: TGTGCCAGCAGCTTCCGCGACACATATGGCTACACCTTC. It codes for CASSFRDTYGYTF.

The CDR3 DNA reads TGCAGCGTTGAAGGACTAGCGGGAGTAGACGAGCAGTACTTC. It is translated as CSVEGLAGVDEQYF. V is TRBV29-1 and J is TRBJ2-7; 12 bases are a match to TRBD2. CDR3 length equals 14 residues. J was trimmed by 5 bases and V by 1 base; bases with no gene match: 3. From germline, CDR1 is SQVTM and CDR2 ANQGSEA.

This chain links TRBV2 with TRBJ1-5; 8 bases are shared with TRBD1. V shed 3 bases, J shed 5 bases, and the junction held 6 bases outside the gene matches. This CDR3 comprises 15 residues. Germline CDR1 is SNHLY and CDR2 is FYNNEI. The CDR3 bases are TGTGCCAGCAGTGAGCGGACAGGGATTTATCAGCCCCAGCATTTT. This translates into CASSERTGIYQPQHF.

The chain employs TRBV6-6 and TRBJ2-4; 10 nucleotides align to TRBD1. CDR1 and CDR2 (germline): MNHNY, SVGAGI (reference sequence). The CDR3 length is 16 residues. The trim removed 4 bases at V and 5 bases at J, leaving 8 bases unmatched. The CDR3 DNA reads TGTGCCAGCAGTTCTAGCTACGGGACAGGGGAAAACATTCAGTACTTC. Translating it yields CASSSSYGTGENIQYF.

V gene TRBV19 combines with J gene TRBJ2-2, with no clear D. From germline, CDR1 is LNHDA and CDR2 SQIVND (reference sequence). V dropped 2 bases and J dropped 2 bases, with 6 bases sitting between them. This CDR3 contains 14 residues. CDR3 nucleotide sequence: TGTGCCAGTAGTATAAGCAGAAACACCGGGGAGCTGTTTTTT. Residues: CASSISRNTGELFF. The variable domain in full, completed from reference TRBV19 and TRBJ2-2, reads DGGITQSPKYLFRKEGQNVTLSCEQNLNHDAMYWYRQDPGQGLRLIYYSQIVNDFQKGDIAEGYSVSREKKESFPLTVTSAQKNPTAFYLCASSISRNTGELFFGEGSRLTVL.

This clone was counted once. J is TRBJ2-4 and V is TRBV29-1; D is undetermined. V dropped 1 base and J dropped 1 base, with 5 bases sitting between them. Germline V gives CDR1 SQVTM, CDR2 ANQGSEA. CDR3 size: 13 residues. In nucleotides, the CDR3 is TGCAGCGTTGAAGGGTCCGCCAAAAACATTCAGTACTTC. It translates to CSVEGSAKNIQYF.

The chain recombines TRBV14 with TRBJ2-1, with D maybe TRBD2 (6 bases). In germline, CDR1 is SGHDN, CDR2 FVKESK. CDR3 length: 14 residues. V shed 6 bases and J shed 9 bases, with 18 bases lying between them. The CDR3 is CASRHSGTPGEQFF. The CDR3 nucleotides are TGTGCCAGCAGGCATAGTGGGACTCCTGGTGAGCAGTTCTTC. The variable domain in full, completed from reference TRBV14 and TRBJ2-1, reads EAGVTQFPSHSVIEKGQTVTLRCDPISGHDNLYWYRRVMGKEIKFLLHFVKESKQDESGMPNNRFLAERTGGTYSTLKVQPAELEDSGVYFCASRHSGTPGEQFFGPGTRLTVL.

As DNA, the CDR3 is TGTGCCAGCAGTTTGACGACGGGGCCGGGAGGGGAGCAGTTCTTC. Protein: CASSLTTGPGGEQFF. The chain recombines TRBV6-4 with TRBJ2-1; 8 bases line up with TRBD2. CDR3 length equals 15 residues. Germline values: CDR1 MRHNA, CDR2 SNTAGT. The trim removed 5 bases at V and 10 bases at J, leaving 13 bases unmatched.

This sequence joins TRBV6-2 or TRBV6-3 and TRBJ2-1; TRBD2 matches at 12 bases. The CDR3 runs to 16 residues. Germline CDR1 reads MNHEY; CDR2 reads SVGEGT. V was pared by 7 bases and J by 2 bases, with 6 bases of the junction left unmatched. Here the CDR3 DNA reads TGTGCCAGCACCCCGACTAGCGGGAGCCCCTACAATGAGCAGTTCTTC. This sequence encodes CASTPTSGSPYNEQFF.

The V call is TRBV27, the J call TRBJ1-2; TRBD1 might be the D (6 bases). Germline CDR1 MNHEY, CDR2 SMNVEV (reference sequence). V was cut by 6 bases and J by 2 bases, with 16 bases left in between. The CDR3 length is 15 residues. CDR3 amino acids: CASSRSGTSNYGYTF. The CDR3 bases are TGTGCCAGCAGCCGATCCGGGACATCAAACTATGGCTACACCTTC.

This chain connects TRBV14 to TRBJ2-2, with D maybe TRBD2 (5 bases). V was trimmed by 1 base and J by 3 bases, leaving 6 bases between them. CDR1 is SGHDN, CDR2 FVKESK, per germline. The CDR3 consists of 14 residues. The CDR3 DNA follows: TGTGCCAGCAGCCAAGGAGGGTACACCGGGGAGCTGTTTTTT. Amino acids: CASSQGGYTGELFF.

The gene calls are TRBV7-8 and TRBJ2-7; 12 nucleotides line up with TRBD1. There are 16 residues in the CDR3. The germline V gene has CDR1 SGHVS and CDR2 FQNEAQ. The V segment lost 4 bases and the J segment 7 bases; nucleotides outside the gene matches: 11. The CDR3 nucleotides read TGTGCCAGCAGCTATAACCCGGGACAGGGGGCGGGGGAGCAGTACTTC. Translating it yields CASSYNPGQGAGEQYF.

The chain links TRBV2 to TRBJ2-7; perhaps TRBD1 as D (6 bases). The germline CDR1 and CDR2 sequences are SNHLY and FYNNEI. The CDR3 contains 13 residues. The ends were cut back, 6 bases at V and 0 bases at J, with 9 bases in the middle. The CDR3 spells CASRDSYSYEQYF. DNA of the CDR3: TGTGCCAGCAGGGACAGTTACTCCTACGAGCAGTACTTC.